The TCR beta chain described here comes from a study of blood T cell repertoires in COVID-19. Study-level information: Samples of COVID-19 (acute and convalescent) were obtained from the United States, Italy and Spain.

Assay used: immunoSEQ multiplex PCR; TCRdb lists only in-frame clones, some missing. The table includes 150,000 to 200,000 clones, about 82% detected once. This clone was detected only once. Germline V CDR1 and CDR2: SGHRS, YFSETQ. The CDR3 covers 16 residues. Trimming took off 0 bases at V and 0 bases at J, with 11 bases between the two ends. Sequencing was carried out using peripheral blood. The chain uses TRBV5-1 and TRBJ2-3, with a tentative D call TRBD2 (5 bases). The TCR sequence derives from a man aged 60-69 years with COVID-19, enrolled during active disease. In DNA, the CDR3 is TGCGCCAGCAGCTTGGCCGGGATGGATAGCACAGATACGCAGTATTTT. This sequence encodes CASSLAGMDSTDTQYF.